These 29 T cell receptor beta chains were sequenced from one sample in a study of early stage breast cancer tumors (TCRdb year 2017). The protocol used for the library was the immunoSEQ multiplex PCR assay. TCRdb limited this immuneACCESS table to in-frame rearrangements with V and J called. A share of clones is missing; checked studies link under half to unresolved V genes, and the rest is unexplained. The sample table shows about 72,000 clones, and approximately 79% are seen once. The ten largest clones represent approximately 3.7% of the sample. The sequencing input was blood. The receptor set was obtained from a person between 60 and 69 years old with breast cancer.

V gene TRBV2 combines with J gene TRBJ1-1, with 9 bases identical to TRBD1. V gave up 6 bases and J gave up 1 base; unmatched junction bases: 3. The CDR3 is 14 amino acids. Germline V gene lookup returns CDR1 SNHLY and CDR2 FYNNEI. CDR3: CASSAQGANTEAFF. The DNA of the CDR3 is TGTGCCAGCAGCGCACAGGGGGCGAACACTGAAGCTTTCTTT.

The chain's CDR3 is CASSSGLAYEQYF. CDR3 DNA: TGTGCCAGCAGCTCAGGACTGGCCTACGAGCAGTACTTC. The J gene is TRBJ2-7, the V gene TRBV7-2; D is possibly TRBD2 (5 bases). This CDR3 is built from 13 residues. V lost 4 bases and J lost 2, with 9 bases in between. Germline V gene data show CDR1 as SGHTA and CDR2 as FQGNSA.

This clone showed up just once. This chain joins TRBV5-1 and TRBJ2-7, with 9 bases matching TRBD1. V gave up 4 bases and J gave up 4 bases; unmatched junction bases: 6. The CDR3 runs to 14 residues. Germline V gives CDR1 SGHRS, CDR2 YFSETQ. The CDR3: CASSVGQGGYEQYF. The CDR3 coding sequence is TGCGCCAGCAGCGTGGGACAGGGAGGTTACGAGCAGTACTTC.

This rearrangement joins TRBV5-1 to TRBJ2-2, with TRBD2 identical over 10 bases. CDR1 SGHRS and CDR2 YFSETQ come from the germline V gene. The CDR3 consists of 16 residues. The V segment lost 4 bases and the J segment 2 bases; nucleotides outside the gene matches: 5. The CDR3 loop is CASSSGLADNTGELFF. The DNA for the CDR3 is TGCGCCAGCAGCAGCGGACTAGCGGATAACACCGGGGAGCTGTTTTTT.

The gene calls are TRBV4-3 and TRBJ1-5; 7 bases align to TRBD1. The V segment lost 0 bases and the J segment 9 bases; nucleotides outside the gene matches: 5. Germline V gene data show CDR1 as LGHNA and CDR2 as YSLEER. The CDR3 covers 14 residues. CDR3 amino acids: CASSQETGLWPQHF. CDR3 in DNA: TGCGCCAGCAGCCAAGAGACAGGGTTGTGGCCCCAGCATTTT.

The V gene is TRBV30, the J gene TRBJ1-1; 10 bases are shared with TRBD1. The V and J ends lost 4 bases and 6 bases, in that order; junction bases with no gene match: 8. Germline CDR1 is GTSNPN and CDR2 is SVGIG (reference sequence). The CDR3 extends over 14 amino acids. The CDR3 here is CAWNPLGTGAEAFF. The CDR3 DNA reads TGTGCCTGGAACCCTCTGGGGACAGGGGCTGAAGCTTTCTTT.

V and J are TRBV19 and TRBJ2-7; 10 bases are a match to TRBD2. In germline, CDR1 is LNHDA, CDR2 SQIVND (reference sequence). V gave up 4 bases and J gave up 4 bases; unmatched junction bases: 4. The CDR3 contains 14 residues. In DNA form, the CDR3 reads TGTGCCAGTAGTACTAGCGGGAGTCGGTACGAGCAGTACTTC. The encoded protein is CASSTSGSRYEQYF.

This chain joins TRBV28 and TRBJ1-5, with a tentative D call TRBD1 (6 bases). The CDR3 is 14 residues long. V lost 3 bases and J 7 bases, leaving 13 bases between the germline ends. The germline V gene has CDR1 MDHEN and CDR2 SYDVKM. CDR3 sequence: CASSLTGAEQPQHF. The CDR3 nucleotides read TGTGCCAGCAGTTTGACGGGGGCGGAGCAGCCCCAGCATTTT.

This clone was recorded only once. The rearrangement joins TRBV6-1 to TRBJ1-1; no definite D call. V shed 4 bases and J shed 1 base, with 10 bases lying between them. CDR3 size: 14 residues. Germline lookup yields CDR1 MNHNS and CDR2 SASEGT. CDR3 sequence reads: CASSGSNKNTEAFF. In nucleotides, the CDR3 is TGTGCCAGCAGTGGAAGCAACAAGAACACTGAAGCTTTCTTT.

This chain uses TRBV6-1 with TRBJ2-7; 8 bases line up with TRBD2. The CDR3 covers 13 residues. V shed 10 bases and J 2 bases; nucleotides not matched to a gene: 7. Per the germline V gene, CDR1 is MNHNS and CDR2 is SASEGT. The CDR3 region is CAIGTSPTYEQYF. CDR3 nucleotides: TGTGCCATCGGGACTAGTCCGACCTACGAGCAGTACTTC.

This clone showed up just once. The chain combines TRBV28 with TRBJ1-2; D is unresolved. CDR1 and CDR2 from the germline V gene are MDHEN and SYDVKM. The V end was cut by 5 bases, the J end by 4 bases, with 8 bases between. CDR3 length equals 12 residues. This CDR3 is CASSATGYGYTF. CDR3 nucleotide sequence: TGTGCCAGCAGTGCGACGGGCTATGGCTACACCTTC.

The chain combines TRBV7-9 with TRBJ2-2, with 8 bases fitting TRBD2. This CDR3 spans 16 amino acids. CDR1 is SEHNR and CDR2 is FQNEAQ in the germline V gene (reference sequence). V was pared by 7 bases and J by 5 bases, with 12 bases of the junction left unmatched. CDR3: CASTFSGTHLTGELFF. CDR3 DNA sequence: TGTGCCAGCACCTTTAGCGGGACACACTTGACCGGGGAGCTGTTTTTT. Looking up the rest from reference TRBV7-9 and TRBJ2-2 gives the full variable domain: DTGVSQNPRHKITKRGQNVTFRCDPISEHNRLYWYRQTLGQGPEFLTYFQNEAQLEKSRLLSDRFSAERPKGSFSTLEIQRTEQGDSAMYLCASTFSGTHLTGELFFGEGSRLTVL.

J is TRBJ2-2 and V is TRBV11-2, with D hard to call. CDR3 length: 12 amino acids. Per the germline V gene, CDR1 is SGHAT and CDR2 is FQNNGV. With 5 bases removed from V and 6 bases from J, the gap between germline ends came to 7 bases. The CDR3 nucleotides are TGTGCCAGCAGCCCCGGAGCCGGGGAGCTGTTTTTT. Protein product: CASSPGAGELFF.

The V and J genes are TRBV7-8 and TRBJ2-4; the D call may be TRBD1 or TRBD2 (5 bases each). The CDR3 sequence is 13 residues long. V lost 3 bases, J lost 8 bases, and 11 bases lay in between. The germline V gene encodes CDR1 SGHVS and CDR2 FQNEAQ. The CDR3 region is CASSFREGDIQYF. DNA of the CDR3: TGTGCCAGCAGCTTCCGGGAAGGGGACATTCAGTACTTC.

This clone has a handful of counts. The rearrangement links TRBV4-1 to TRBJ1-5; tentatively, D is TRBD1 (5 bases). Germline lookup yields CDR1 MGHRA and CDR2 YSYEKL. The CDR3 loop spans 14 amino acids. Trimming shortened V by 6 bases and J by 7 bases, and 16 bases separated the two germline ends. The CDR3 DNA reads TGCGCCAGCAGACGCGAGGGGAGTGGGCAGCCCCAGCATTTT. This encodes CASRREGSGQPQHF.

The chain recombines TRBV18 with TRBJ2-2; D unresolved. Germline values: CDR1 KGHSH, CDR2 LQKENI. The CDR3 loop spans 14 amino acids. Between the trimmed V and J ends, which lost 1 base and 5 bases, there was a span of 8 bases. The CDR3 sequence is CASSPLVGTGELFF. CDR3 nucleotides: TGTGCCAGCTCACCACTCGTGGGAACCGGGGAGCTGTTTTTT.

This clone came up once. The V and J genes are TRBV5-1 and TRBJ2-1; 9 bases map to TRBD2. V lost 3 bases and J lost 10; bases outside the gene matches: 8. The CDR3 runs to 14 residues. Germline V gives CDR1 SGHRS, CDR2 YFSETQ. CDR3 protein: CASSYAGGPKEQFF. CDR3 in DNA: TGCGCCAGCAGCTATGCGGGGGGGCCAAAAGAGCAGTTCTTC.

This clone came up a few times. This rearrangement joins TRBV6-5 to TRBJ1-2, with a possible D match to TRBD1 (6 bases). V lost 5 bases, J lost 7 bases, and 14 bases lay in between. Germline loops: CDR1 MNHEY, CDR2 SVGAGI. This CDR3 spans 13 amino acids. The CDR3 coding sequence is TGTGCCAGCAGTCGGGACAATCTATCTGGCTACACCTTC. This encodes CASSRDNLSGYTF.

This clone appeared a single time. The gene calls are TRBV2 and TRBJ2-7, with a weak D call TRBD1 (5 bases). The germline gives CDR1 SNHLY, CDR2 FYNNEI. This CDR3 spans 13 amino acids. V lost 7 bases, J lost 1 base, and 11 bases lay in between. The CDR3 DNA follows: TGTGCCAGCATAAAAGGGGTTTCCTACGAGCAGTACTTC. Protein sequence: CASIKGVSYEQYF. Looking up the rest from reference TRBV2 and TRBJ2-7 gives the full variable domain: EPEVTQTPSHQVTQMGQEVILRCVPISNHLYFYWYRQILGQKVEFLVSFYNNEISEKSEIFDDQFSVERPDGSNFTLKIRSTKLEDSAMYFCASIKGVSYEQYFGPGTRLTVT.

This sequence joins TRBV5-4 and TRBJ2-6, with D unclear. V was pared by 0 bases and J by 2 bases, with 6 bases between. CDR3 length: 15 residues. Germline CDR1 SGHNT, CDR2 YYREEE (reference sequence). The CDR3 nucleotides read TGTGCCAGCAGCTTGGCCGACACTGGGGCCAACGTCCTGACTTTC. It translates to CASSLADTGANVLTF. Together with reference TRBV5-4 and TRBJ2-6, the CDR3 gives the full variable domain: ETGVTQSPTHLIKTRGQQVTLRCSSQSGHNTVSWYQQALGQGPQFIFQYYREEENGRGNFPPRFSGLQFPNYSSELNVNALELDDSALYLCASSLADTGANVLTFGAGSRLTVL.

CDR3 in amino acids: CASSPGPSGTWGELFF. The CDR3 bases are TGTGCCAGCTCACCGGGACCCAGCGGGACGTGGGGGGAGCTGTTTTTT. The gene calls are TRBV18 and TRBJ2-2; 7 positions match TRBD2. The junction had 12 bases not matched to a gene; V was cut back by 3 bases and J by 8 bases. Looked up from germline, CDR1 is KGHSH and CDR2 is LQKENI. The length of the CDR3 is 16 residues.

J is TRBJ2-7 and V is TRBV10-1, with D unresolved. Per germline, CDR1 WNHNN and CDR2 SYGVQD (reference sequence). The CDR3 covers 11 residues. The germline V and J ends were trimmed by 7 bases and 2 bases, with 6 bases remaining between them. CDR3 bases: TGCGCCAGCACTAGGGCCTACGAGCAGTACTTC. Encoded protein: CASTRAYEQYF.

In its sample, this clone was seen a few times. The chain is built from TRBV5-4 and TRBJ2-3, with 8 bases aligning to TRBD1. Germline assignment: CDR1 SGHNT and CDR2 YYREEE (reference sequence). V lost 4 bases to trimming and J lost 4 bases; unmatched junction nucleotides: 11. This CDR3 comprises 16 residues. CDR3 nucleotide sequence: TGTGCCAGCAGCAGAGGAGGATCAGGGGGCCCAGATACGCAGTATTTT. Protein: CASSRGGSGGPDTQYF.

The chain uses TRBV4-1 and TRBJ1-3, with D possibly matching TRBD1 (6 bases). Germline CDR1 and CDR2: MGHRA and YSYEKL. This CDR3 is 16 amino acids long. V was pared by 4 bases and J by 2 bases, with 15 bases between. CDR3 sequence reads: CASSPPEKGAGNTIYF. For the CDR3, the DNA is TGCGCCAGCAGCCCCCCAGAAAAGGGGGCTGGAAACACCATATATTTT.

Only a few counts were recorded for this clone. This chain links TRBV11-2 with TRBJ1-6, with 9 bases that match TRBD1. The germline gives CDR1 SGHAT, CDR2 FQNNGV. The CDR3 totals 14 residues. V dropped 5 bases and J dropped 10; count of bases not matched to a gene: 6. The CDR3 reads CASSLGTGMSPLHF. CDR3 sequence (DNA): TGTGCCAGCAGCCTCGGGACAGGGATGTCACCCCTCCACTTT.

V is TRBV5-1 and J is TRBJ2-7, with D perhaps matching TRBD1 (7 bases). The CDR3 loop spans 14 amino acids. The V and J ends lost 4 bases and 3 bases respectively, with 14 bases between them. From germline, CDR1 is SGHRS and CDR2 YFSETQ. For the CDR3, the DNA is TGCGCCAGCAGCCGCGGGACAGAGGTCTACGAGCAGTACTTC. Protein: CASSRGTEVYEQYF.

The chain joins TRBV14 to TRBJ1-6; D remains unclear. Germline lookup yields CDR1 SGHDN and CDR2 FVKESK. V lost 5 bases to trimming and J lost 7 bases, with 18 bases between them. The CDR3 loop spans 16 amino acids. CDR3 sequence (DNA): TGTGCCAGCAGCGATAAGGCCGGGGTGTTGAATTCACCCCTCCACTTT. Encoded protein: CASSDKAGVLNSPLHF.

Here the CDR3 DNA reads TGCGCCAGCAGCGGAGCCGGGACAGAGGCTTATGGCTACACCTTC. Translated: CASSGAGTEAYGYTF. The chain combines TRBV5-1 with TRBJ1-2; TRBD1 agrees at 7 bases. Looked up from germline, CDR1 is SGHRS and CDR2 is YFSETQ. The CDR3 has 15 residues. Trimming removed 4 bases from V and 5 bases from J; junction bases left unmatched: 11.

This clone appeared a single time. The rearrangement uses TRBV19 and TRBJ2-7; maybe TRBD2 (5 bases). This CDR3 region has 13 residues. With 4 bases removed from V and 4 bases from J, the gap between germline ends came to 11 bases. Per the germline V gene, CDR1 is LNHDA and CDR2 is SQIVND (reference sequence). CDR3 sequence (DNA): TGTGCCAGTAGTAGTGACGGAGGATACGAGCAGTACTTC. Translated: CASSSDGGYEQYF.